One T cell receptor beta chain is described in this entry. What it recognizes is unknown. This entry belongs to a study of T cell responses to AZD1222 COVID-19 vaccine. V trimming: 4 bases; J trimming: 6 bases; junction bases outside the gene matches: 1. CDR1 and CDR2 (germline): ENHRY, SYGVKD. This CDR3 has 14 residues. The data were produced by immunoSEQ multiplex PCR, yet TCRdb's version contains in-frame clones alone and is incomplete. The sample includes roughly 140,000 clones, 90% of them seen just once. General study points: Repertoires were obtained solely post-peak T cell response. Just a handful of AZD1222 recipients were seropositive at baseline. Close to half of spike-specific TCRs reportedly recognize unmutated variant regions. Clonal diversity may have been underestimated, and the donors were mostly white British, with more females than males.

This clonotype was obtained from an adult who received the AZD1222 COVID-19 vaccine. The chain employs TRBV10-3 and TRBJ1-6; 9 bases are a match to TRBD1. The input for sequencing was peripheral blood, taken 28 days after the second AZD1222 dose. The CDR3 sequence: CAISADRGNSPLHF. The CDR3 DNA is TGTGCCATCAGTGCGGACAGGGGTAATTCACCCCTCCACTTT.